This TCR beta chain is from a study of T cell responses to AZD1222 COVID-19 vaccine. The study, taken as a whole, reports: Reportedly, nearly half of unique spike TCRs recognized epitopes outside B.1.351/B.1.1.7 mutations.

The V gene lost 7 bases and the J gene lost 1 base, with 10 bases spanning the gap. This CDR3 comprises 13 residues. Germline V gene sequence: CDR1 MDHEN, CDR2 SYDVKM. Using immunoSEQ multiplex PCR, the repertoire was profiled, and TCRdb retains in-frame clones only, with some absent. The sample contains tens of thousands of clones, 80% to 90% of which appear only once. Note on this clone: What it binds is not known.

The sample was peripheral blood, taken on day 0 of AZD1222 vaccination. This receptor was identified in an adult in good health. The V gene is TRBV28, the J gene TRBJ1-2, with D unresolved. Here the CDR3 DNA reads TGTGCCAGCATGGAGCCGCTTAACTATGGCTACACCTTC. Amino acids: CASMEPLNYGYTF.